The sequence of this TCR beta chain was determined in a study of molecular identifiers for immune sequencing clone quantification. The ends were cut back, 11 bases at V and 5 bases at J, with 15 bases in the middle. There are 12 residues in the CDR3. TCRdb re-called the PCR reads with MiXCR, one entry per CDR3 protein. The sample carries about 640,000 distinct CDR3 sequences, 20% recorded once. This clonotype was recorded a few times. The specimen sequenced was naive CD8+ T cells from blood, with Jurkat cell RNA spiked in. Stated subset: FACS-sorted CD8+CD4-CCR7+CD45RA+ naive T cells. V is TRBV12-3 or TRBV12-4 and J is TRBJ1-1, with TRBD1 as a possible D gene (5 bases). The TCR sequence derives from a human donor in good health. Some libraries in this study had Jurkat cell RNA spiked in. CDR3 protein: CAQGRGGTEAFF. CDR3 nucleotides: TGTGCCCAAGGGAGGGGAGGAACTGAAGCTTTCTTT.